Each of the 20 T cell receptor beta chains below was sequenced from the same sample in a study of T-cell memory formation after mild COVID-19. TCRdb redid the calling of the 5' RACE reads with MiXCR, one entry per CDR3 protein. The data hold more than 110,000 distinct CDR3 sequences, with 20% to 25% observed a single time. Sample: PBMCs or a T cell subset sorted from them (not recorded which). The receptor set was obtained from an adult woman who had mild COVID-19 (a few samples of this study predate the infection). Cell type and time point are not known.

This clonotype was seen a handful of times. The chain carries TRBV5-6 and TRBJ1-2; D unresolved. Germline lookup yields CDR1 SGHDT and CDR2 YYEEEE. Trimming shortened V by 1 base and J by 0 bases, and 10 bases separated the two germline ends. The CDR3 totals 15 residues. The CDR3 nucleotides read TGTGCCAGCAGCTTGATAGCGTTCCCTAACTATGGCTACACCTTC. As protein: CASSLIAFPNYGYTF.

This clonotype was picked up a small number of times. The chain links TRBV5-1 to TRBJ2-5, with D perhaps TRBD1 (6 bases). V shed 3 bases and J shed 1 base, with 13 bases lying between them. The CDR3 is 15 amino acids. Germline CDR1 SGHRS, CDR2 YFSETQ. The CDR3 is CASSSIGQIQETQYF. In DNA form, the CDR3 reads TGCGCCAGCAGCTCAATCGGACAGATCCAAGAGACCCAGTACTTC.

This clonotype was counted a few times. The rearrangement uses TRBV9 and TRBJ1-4; D gene unclear. This CDR3 comprises 13 residues. V was trimmed by 4 bases and J by 8 bases, leaving 12 bases between them. Germline lookup yields CDR1 SGDLS and CDR2 YYNGEE. The CDR3 DNA follows: TGTGCCAGCAGCTCGCCCGGCGGCGAAAAACTGTTTTTT. It translates to CASSSPGGEKLFF.

This clonotype was detected only a few times. The rearrangement uses TRBV13 and TRBJ2-7; 9 bases match TRBD1. V lost 4 bases and J lost 2; bases outside the gene matches: 9. This CDR3 is built from 16 residues. In germline, CDR1 is PRHDT, CDR2 FYEKMQ (reference sequence). This CDR3 is CASSSTGTGNPYEQYF. The CDR3 DNA sequence: TGTGCCAGCAGCTCAACCGGGACAGGGAACCCCTACGAGCAGTACTTC.

The rearrangement joins TRBV2 to TRBJ2-7; D call uncertain. V gave up 7 bases and J gave up 3 bases, with 10 bases separating them. Germline-derived CDR1 and CDR2 are SNHLY and FYNNEI. The CDR3 covers 12 residues. CDR3: CASMIPSYEQYF. DNA of the CDR3: TGTGCCAGCATGATCCCCAGCTACGAGCAGTACTTC.

This clonotype has a handful of counts. The gene calls are TRBV14 and TRBJ2-1, with no clear D. Germline CDR1 reads SGHDN; CDR2 reads FVKESK. V lost 1 base to trimming and J lost 4 bases, with 8 bases between them. This CDR3 comprises 14 residues. The DNA for the CDR3 is TGTGCCAGCAGCCAAGGTGACACGTACAATGAGCAGTTCTTC. Translated, it gives CASSQGDTYNEQFF. Full variable domain (remainder filled in from reference TRBV14 and TRBJ2-1): EAGVTQFPSHSVIEKGQTVTLRCDPISGHDNLYWYRRVMGKEIKFLLHFVKESKQDESGMPNNRFLAERTGGTYSTLKVQPAELEDSGVYFCASSQGDTYNEQFFGPGTRLTVL.

As DNA, the CDR3 is TGTGCCAGCAGTTCGGGGTCCGGGGAGCTGTTTTTT. Amino acid sequence: CASSSGSGELFF. This rearrangement joins TRBV27 to TRBJ2-2, with D possibly TRBD2 on 5 matching bases. CDR3 size: 12 residues. The V gene lost 4 bases and the J gene lost 6 bases, with 6 bases spanning the gap. CDR1 and CDR2 from the germline V gene are MNHEY and SMNVEV (reference sequence).

This clonotype occurred a few times. The gene calls are TRBV9 and TRBJ1-1; 7 nucleotides line up with TRBD1. This CDR3 is 13 amino acids long. V lost 2 bases, J lost 7 bases, and 5 bases stayed unmatched. The V gene's germline CDR1 is SGDLS and CDR2 YYNGEE. In DNA form, the CDR3 reads TGTGCCAGCAGCGTTGGAGGGGGCGGTGAAGCTTTCTTT. Its translation: CASSVGGGGEAFF.

The chain links TRBV5-1 to TRBJ1-4; no definite D call. The CDR3 spans 15 residues. CDR1 and CDR2 from the germline V gene are SGHRS and YFSETQ. V dropped 1 base and J dropped 0 bases, with 7 bases sitting between them. DNA for the CDR3: TGCGCCAGCAGCTTGCTACCCTCAACTAATGAAAAACTGTTTTTT. It yields the protein CASSLLPSTNEKLFF.

This clonotype appeared many times. The germline gene is not matched at one end of the junction; a read error may be the cause. V gene TRBV7-7 combines with J gene TRBJ2-2; a weak D match, TRBD2 (6 bases). This CDR3 has 17 residues. Germline CDR1 is SSHAT and CDR2 is FNYEAQ (reference sequence). The CDR3 nucleotides are TGTGCTAGCAGCTTATCTCAAGCGGGCGCGAACACCGGGGAGCTGTTTTTT. This gives the protein CASSLSQAGANTGELFF.

This clonotype was detected a few times. J is TRBJ1-2 and V is TRBV7-9; 9 nucleotides align to TRBD1. Germline assignment: CDR1 SEHNR and CDR2 FQNEAQ (reference sequence). The CDR3 has 13 amino acids. J lost 8 bases, V lost 4 bases, and 5 bases had no gene match. The CDR3, as DNA: TGTGCCAGCAGCTCCACAGGGGGCGAAGGCTACACCTTC. This codes for CASSSTGGEGYTF.

This clonotype turned up a few times. The chain combines TRBV7-6 with TRBJ2-3, with a possible D match to TRBD1 (5 bases). Germline V gene lookup returns CDR1 SGHVS and CDR2 FNYEAQ. The CDR3 runs to 16 residues. Trimming left V 5 bases short and J 0 bases short, with 15 bases between. The CDR3 DNA sequence: TGTGCCAGCAGCCGACAGTGGACCTCTAGCACAGATACGCAGTATTTT. It specifies CASSRQWTSSTDTQYF.

The gene calls are TRBV7-9 and TRBJ1-2; D may be TRBD1 (5 bases). CDR1 and CDR2 from the germline V gene are SEHNR and FQNEAQ (reference sequence). The CDR3 is 14 amino acids. Trimming stripped 3 bases from V and 6 bases from J, with 14 bases between. DNA for the CDR3: TGTGCCAGCAGCTTTGGGACTGACCTTGATGGCTACACCTTC. It specifies CASSFGTDLDGYTF.

This clonotype occurred a few times. This chain connects TRBV15 to TRBJ1-3; 7 bases align to TRBD1. The germline gives CDR1 LNHNV, CDR2 YYDKDF (reference sequence). With V trimmed by 2 bases and J by 1 base, 5 bases remained unmatched. This CDR3 contains 16 residues. CDR3 in amino acids: CATSRTGQRSGNTIYF. In nucleotides, the CDR3 is TGTGCCACCAGCAGAACGGGACAGCGATCTGGAAACACCATATATTTT.

The gene calls are TRBV6-5 and TRBJ2-1, with D perhaps TRBD2 (5 bases). With 0 bases removed from V and 10 bases from J, the gap between germline ends came to 10 bases. Germline V CDR1 and CDR2: MNHEY, SVGAGI. This CDR3 contains 13 residues. As DNA, the CDR3 is TGTGCCAGCAGTTACTCGTTGATAGCGGAGCAGTTCTTC. This translates into CASSYSLIAEQFF.

This clonotype has more than one count but fewer than ten. This chain links TRBV29-1 with TRBJ2-1, with 11 bases lining up with TRBD1. After removal of 4 bases from V and 9 bases from J, the junction contained 5 bases not matched to a gene. CDR1 SQVTM and CDR2 ANQGSEA come from the germline V gene. The CDR3 covers 13 residues. CDR3 sequence (DNA): TGCAGCGTTGGCGGACAGGGGGCGATTGAGCAGTTCTTC. Amino acids: CSVGGQGAIEQFF.

The chain recombines TRBV20-1 with TRBJ2-3; D not resolved. The CDR3 consists of 14 residues. Trimming pared 3 bases from V and 0 bases from J, leaving 10 bases between. The germline gives CDR1 DFQATT, CDR2 SNEGSKA (reference sequence). CDR3 residues: CSARDGSSTDTQYF. As DNA, the CDR3 is TGCAGTGCTAGGGACGGCTCTAGCACAGATACGCAGTATTTT.

The CDR3 sequence: CSVPLPRGGDAYEQYF. As DNA, the CDR3 is TGCAGCGTCCCCCTCCCGAGAGGGGGCGATGCATACGAGCAGTACTTC. The chain is built from TRBV29-1 and TRBJ2-7; 7 bases are a match to TRBD1. The CDR3 contains 16 residues. V gave up 6 bases and J gave up 4 bases; unmatched junction bases: 18. Germline V gene sequence: CDR1 SQVTM, CDR2 ANQGSEA.

This clonotype has only a few counts. This chain links TRBV7-9 with TRBJ2-1; D may be TRBD2 (6 bases). The CDR3 length is 15 residues. In germline, CDR1 is SEHNR, CDR2 FQNEAQ (reference sequence). Trimming left V 5 bases short and J 2 bases short, with 13 bases between. The CDR3 DNA is TGTGCCAGCAGCCCACGGCCTAGCGCCTACAATGAGCAGTTCTTC. It translates to CASSPRPSAYNEQFF.

The chain is built from TRBV4-3 and TRBJ2-3; TRBD2 agrees at 8 bases. Per the germline V gene, CDR1 is LGHNA and CDR2 is YSLEER. The CDR3 has 14 amino acids. J was trimmed by 6 bases and V by 6 bases; bases with no gene match: 8. CDR3 sequence (DNA): TGCGCCAGCAGTCCCCAAGCGGGAGCCGATACGCAGTATTTT. It translates to CASSPQAGADTQYF.